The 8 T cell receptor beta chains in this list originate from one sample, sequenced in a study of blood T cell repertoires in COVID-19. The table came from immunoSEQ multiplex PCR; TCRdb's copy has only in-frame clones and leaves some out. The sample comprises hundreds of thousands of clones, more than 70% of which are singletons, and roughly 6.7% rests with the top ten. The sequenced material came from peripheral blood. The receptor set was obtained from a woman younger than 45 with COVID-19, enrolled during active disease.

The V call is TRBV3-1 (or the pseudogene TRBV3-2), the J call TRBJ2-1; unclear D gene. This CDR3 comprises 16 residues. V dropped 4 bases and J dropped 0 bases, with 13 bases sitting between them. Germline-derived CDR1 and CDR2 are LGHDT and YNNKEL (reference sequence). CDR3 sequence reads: CASSLRPSSSYNEQFF. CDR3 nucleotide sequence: TGTGCCAGCAGCCTCCGCCCCTCCAGCTCCTACAATGAGCAGTTCTTC.

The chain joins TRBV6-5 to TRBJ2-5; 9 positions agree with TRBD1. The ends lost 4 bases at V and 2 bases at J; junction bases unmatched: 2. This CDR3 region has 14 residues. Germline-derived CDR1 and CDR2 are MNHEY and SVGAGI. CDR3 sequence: CASSLGQGQETQYF. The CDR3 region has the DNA TGTGCCAGCAGTTTAGGACAGGGGCAAGAGACCCAGTACTTC.

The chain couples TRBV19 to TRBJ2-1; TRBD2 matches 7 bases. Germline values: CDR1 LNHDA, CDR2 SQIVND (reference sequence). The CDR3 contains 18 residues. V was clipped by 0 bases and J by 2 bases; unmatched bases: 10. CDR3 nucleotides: TGTGCCAGTAGTATAGAAGCGGGGTCCTTCGGAGCCTACAATGAGCAGTTCTTC. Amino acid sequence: CASSIEAGSFGAYNEQFF.

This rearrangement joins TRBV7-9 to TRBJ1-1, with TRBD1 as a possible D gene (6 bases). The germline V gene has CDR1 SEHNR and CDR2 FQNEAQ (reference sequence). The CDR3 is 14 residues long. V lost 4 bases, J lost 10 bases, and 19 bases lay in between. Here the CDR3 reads CASSYLPGRGAAFF. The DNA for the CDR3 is TGTGCCAGCAGCTATTTACCGGGGAGGGGGGCAGCTTTCTTT. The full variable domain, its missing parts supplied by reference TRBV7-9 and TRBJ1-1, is DTGVSQNPRHKITKRGQNVTFRCDPISEHNRLYWYRQTLGQGPEFLTYFQNEAQLEKSRLLSDRFSAERPKGSFSTLEIQRTEQGDSAMYLCASSYLPGRGAAFFGQGTRLTVV.

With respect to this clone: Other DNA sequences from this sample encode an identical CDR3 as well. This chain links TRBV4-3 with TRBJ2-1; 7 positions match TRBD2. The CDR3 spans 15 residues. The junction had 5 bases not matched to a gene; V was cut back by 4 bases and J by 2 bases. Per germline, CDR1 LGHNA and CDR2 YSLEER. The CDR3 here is CASSRGAGTYNEQFF. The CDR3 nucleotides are TGCGCCAGCAGCCGGGGAGCGGGGACCTACAATGAGCAGTTCTTC.

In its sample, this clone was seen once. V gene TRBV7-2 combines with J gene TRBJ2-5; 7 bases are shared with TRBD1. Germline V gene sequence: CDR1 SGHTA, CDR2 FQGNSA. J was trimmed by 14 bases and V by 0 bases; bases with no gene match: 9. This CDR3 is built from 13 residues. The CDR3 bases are TGTGCCAGCAGCTTAGCGCACGACAGGGCCCCTTACTTC. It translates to CASSLAHDRAPYF.

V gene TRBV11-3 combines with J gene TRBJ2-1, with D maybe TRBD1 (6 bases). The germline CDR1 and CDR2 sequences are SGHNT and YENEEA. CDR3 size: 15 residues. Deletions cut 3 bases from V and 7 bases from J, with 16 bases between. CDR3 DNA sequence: TGTGCCAGCAGCTTTGGTGGGGGCGCCCCAAATGAGCAGTTCTTC. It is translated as CASSFGGGAPNEQFF.

The CDR3 DNA reads as TGTGCCAGCGCCCTCCAGGGTTATCCCATCCATGAGCAGTTCTTC. Its translation: CASALQGYPIHEQFF. The genes are TRBV6-4 and TRBJ2-1, with a tentative D call TRBD1 (5 bases). This CDR3 has 15 residues. Trimming left V 8 bases short and J 8 bases short, with 22 bases between. Germline CDR1 is MRHNA and CDR2 is SNTAGT.